This T cell receptor beta chain was obtained from a study of T cells in Graves' hyperthyroidism and ophthalmopathy (dated by TCRdb to between 2019 and 2020). About the investigation overall: Peripheral blood samples were taken at the time of initial diagnosis, prior to any treatment. TCR Vbeta CDR3 sequencing of roughly 140 peripheral blood samples (43 ophthalmopathy, 75 or so hyperthyroidism and approximately 17 progressor patients) is reported in the paper. Following sampling, methimazole starting at 30 mg daily was given to hyperthyroidism patients, and high-dose intravenous methylprednisolone was given to ophthalmopathy patients. The study also compared thyroid tissue and blood T-cell repertoires from about 6 Graves' hyperthyroidism patients. A discovery cohort of around 100 patients, 43 with Graves' ophthalmopathy and 55 to 60 with stable Graves' hyperthyroidism, was used to find distinguishing TCR V-J signatures. Prospective prediction of ophthalmopathy was tested in an independent validation cohort of 18 to 20 hyperthyroidism patients and 17 patients who later progressed to ophthalmopathy. The approximately 100 discovery patients were divided at random into training and test sets in a 7:3 ratio.

Points the paper makes about the study in general: Most expanded thyroid clonotypes (frequency above 0.001) were also detected in blood, suggesting blood repertoires may reflect thyroid immune responses. In validation, the model predicted progression to ophthalmopathy with roughly 66% sensitivity and approximately 72% specificity, a median of around six months before onset. A model built on a 13 V-J signature distinguished ophthalmopathy from stable hyperthyroidism, reaching approximately 89% sensitivity and 81% to 83% specificity in cross-validation and 80%/75% in testing. No statistical method was used to fix the sample size in advance, and group allocation was not hidden from the investigators.

The CDR3, cysteine through phenylalanine, is 14 amino acids long. The CDR3 DNA has 42 bases and is translated from base 1. CDR1 and CDR2, per the germline V gene, are ENHRY and SYGVKD. V sheds 6 bases and J sheds 4 bases, leaving 14 bases between their ends. Ophthalmopathy patients had moderately to severely active disease, Clinical Activity Score of at least 3, NOSPECS grade of at least 4, and duration under 3 months. Patients with uncontrolled infections, other autoimmune diseases, pregnancy or lactation were excluded. Clinical symptoms, serum thyroxine and TRAb, thyroid ultrasound, and orbital computed tomography formed the basis for the diagnoses. PBMCs were separated from approximately 9.9 ml of fresh peripheral blood using Ficoll-Paque density gradient centrifugation. Total RNA was extracted with Trizol reagent, and quality was checked on an Agilent 2100 Bioanalyzer. The TCR beta CDR3 regions were amplified from the RNA transcripts. For the first round of RT-PCR on the TCR CDR3, the HTBI primer set was used together with the Qiagen OneStep RT-PCR kit. The libraries were constructed in a second round of multiplex PCR and then size-selected and purified. Paired-end sequencing of the libraries was performed with 100 bp reads on an Illumina HiSeq2000. The original pipeline was this. SOAPnuke was used to process the raw data, with reads discarded if the reads contained adapters or uncalled bases, had a mean Phred below 15, or lacked an exact constant-primer or identifier match. COPE v1.2.5 was used to merge high-quality paired reads, and clonotypes were defined as unique nucleotide sequences. Clonotypes were aligned to IMGT TRBV, TRBD and TRBJ reference segments using MiTCR v1.1. Only V-J combinations with frequency above 0.0001, covering 99% to 99.2% of repertoires, were analysed. A TCS score was defined as the ratio of F50 (clonal expansion) to E x V (chaos), with BLOSUM62-based TCRdist applied between CDR3 peptides within each V-J. Welch's t-statistics and random forest reduced 500 to 650 V-J features to about 12, which were used in a naive Bayes classifier (R e1071). In TCRdb, the public reads were trimmed at Q25 with fastp and aligned with MiXCR, with productive beta chains retained. Each CDR3 protein gets just one entry, which takes the most common genes and DNA from the rows behind it. Here the V and J calls rest on TCRdb's processing, not on the authors' analysis. In this sample the table shows approximately 410,000 distinct CDR3 sequences, about 15% of which occur a single time. Together, the top ten hold about 13% of the sample.

This clonotype was seen at least ten times. Its antigen remains unidentified. Per-base quality was not reported, and no clone a single base away is much larger than it. This receptor was taken from a man between 18 and 35 years old with Graves' ophthalmopathy. Sequencing was done on a sample of blood. The chain employs TRBV10-3 and TRBJ2-3; there is no confident call for the D gene. CDR3 reads: CAISDPPGPDTQYF. The DNA sequence follows: TGTGCCATCAGCGACCCTCCTGGCCCAGATACGCAGTATTTT.